The 14 T cell receptor beta chains in this list originate from one sample, sequenced in a study of a mutant IDH1 vaccine in newly diagnosed glioma. The repertoire was sequenced with immunoSEQ multiplex PCR; TCRdb's copy has only in-frame clones and lacks some. The table shows about 20,000 clones, with roughly four fifths occurring only once. These TCRs' antigens remain unknown. Time point: week 23, last vaccination. In every dose of vaccine, 300 ug of mutant IDH1 20-mer peptide was given alongside topical imiquimod. Specimen: PBMCs, collected from a glioma patient whose treatment included an IDH1 peptide vaccine. The receptor set was obtained from a man aged 30-40 years with glioma.

This clone has only one observation. The chain combines TRBV15 with TRBJ2-5; tentatively, D is TRBD1 or TRBD2 (5 bases each). Germline V gene lookup returns CDR1 LNHNV and CDR2 YYDKDF (reference sequence). The CDR3 runs to 13 residues. Trimming took off 6 bases at V and 4 bases at J, with 12 bases between the two ends. CDR3 DNA sequence: TGTGCCACCAGTCTAACGGGACGAGAGACCCAGTACTTC. Protein sequence: CATSLTGRETQYF.

The rearrangement joins TRBV7-2 to TRBJ2-6; a possible D gene is TRBD1 (5 bases). V was clipped by 5 bases and J by 0 bases, with 14 bases between them. Germline-derived CDR1 and CDR2 are SGHTA and FQGNSA. This CDR3 region has 17 residues. The CDR3 loop is CASSHDSGISGANVLTF. The CDR3 DNA reads as TGTGCCAGCAGCCACGATTCAGGGATCTCTGGGGCCAACGTCCTGACTTTC. Full variable domain (rest looked up from reference TRBV7-2 and TRBJ2-6): GAGVSQSPSNKVTEKGKDVELRCDPISGHTALYWYRQSLGQGLEFLIYFQGNSAPDKSGLPSDRFSAERTGGSVSTLTIQRTQQEDSAVYLCASSHDSGISGANVLTFGAGSRLTVL.

The chain uses TRBV5-8 and TRBJ1-5, with unresolved D. Per germline, CDR1 SGHTS and CDR2 YDEGEE. The CDR3 has 13 amino acids. With 0 bases removed from V and 11 bases from J, the gap between germline ends came to 12 bases. The CDR3 nucleotides read TGTGCCAGCAGCTTGGGAGACACTTCGGCCCAGCATTTT. Its protein is CASSLGDTSAQHF.

The chain couples TRBV4-1 to TRBJ2-7; 13 bases match TRBD2. The V gene's germline CDR1 is MGHRA and CDR2 YSYEKL. J was trimmed by 5 bases and V by 3 bases; bases with no gene match: 4. This CDR3 comprises 15 residues. The CDR3 loop reads CASSQVGLAGDEQYF. Written as DNA, the CDR3 is TGCGCCAGCAGCCAGGTCGGACTAGCGGGAGACGAGCAGTACTTC.

The chain links TRBV19 to TRBJ2-5; TRBD2 is a possible D gene (6 bases). CDR1 is LNHDA, CDR2 SQIVND, per germline (reference sequence). Trimming took off 3 bases at V and 5 bases at J, with 13 bases between the two ends. This CDR3 spans 14 amino acids. CDR3 loop: CASSIWGESETQYF. The CDR3 coding sequence is TGTGCCAGTAGTATTTGGGGGGAAAGCGAGACCCAGTACTTC.

V and J are TRBV5-6 and TRBJ1-6; D is ambiguous. CDR1 and CDR2 (germline): SGHDT, YYEEEE. V was shortened by 5 bases and J by 6 bases, with 9 bases between the two germline ends. The CDR3 extends over 13 amino acids. CDR3: CASSRPPNSPLHF. The CDR3 DNA reads TGTGCCAGCAGTCGGCCTCCTAATTCACCCCTCCACTTT.

The CDR3 DNA reads as TGTGCCAGCCAAAGCGGGATCGGAAGTGAGCAGTTCTTC. It codes for CASQSGIGSEQFF. The chain is built from TRBV11-3 and TRBJ2-1, with TRBD2 identical over 7 bases. With 8 bases clipped from V and 9 bases from J, the junction kept 10 bases outside the gene matches. The CDR3 sequence is 13 residues long. Germline CDR1 is SGHNT and CDR2 is YENEEA.

The rearrangement uses TRBV5-1 and TRBJ1-2; TRBD1 matches 10 bases. With 9 bases clipped from V and 2 bases from J, the junction kept 4 bases outside the gene matches. CDR1 is SGHRS and CDR2 is YFSETQ in the germline V gene. The CDR3 is made up of 13 amino acids. CDR3 residues: CATGQGVNYGYTF. In DNA, the CDR3 is TGCGCCACCGGACAGGGGGTGAACTATGGCTACACCTTC.

The chain carries TRBV18 and TRBJ1-1; no definite D call. The CDR3 runs 14 residues. Germline V gene lookup returns CDR1 KGHSH and CDR2 LQKENI. V dropped 1 base and J dropped 4 bases, with 10 bases sitting between them. The CDR3 sequence is CASSPQSVRTEAFF. The CDR3 nucleotides are TGTGCCAGCTCACCACAGTCAGTTCGCACTGAAGCTTTCTTT.

The chain has TRBV11-3 and TRBJ2-1; 9 nucleotides align to TRBD1. V was pared by 4 bases and J by 8 bases, with 9 bases of the junction left unmatched. The V gene's germline CDR1 is SGHNT and CDR2 YENEEA. The CDR3 spans 15 residues. The CDR3 loop reads CASSSRDRVSDEQFF. The CDR3 DNA reads TGTGCCAGCAGCTCCCGGGACAGGGTGTCCGATGAGCAGTTCTTC.

The chain uses TRBV15 and TRBJ2-7; 8 bases agree with TRBD2. CDR3 length equals 15 residues. V lost 5 bases to trimming and J lost 6 bases; unmatched junction nucleotides: 12. From germline, CDR1 is LNHNV and CDR2 YYDKDF (reference sequence). CDR3 sequence (DNA): TGTGCCACCAGCGCGCTTCTAGCGGGTTTACCCGAGCAGTACTTC. This sequence encodes CATSALLAGLPEQYF.

The chain uses TRBV4-1 and TRBJ2-7, with D possibly TRBD2 on 5 matching bases. CDR1 MGHRA and CDR2 YSYEKL come from the germline V gene. This CDR3 contains 14 residues. V was clipped by 1 base and J by 6 bases, with 13 bases between them. The CDR3 nucleotides read TGCGCCAGCAGCCAAGGGGCCCCCCGGGGCGAGCAGTACTTC. Encoded protein: CASSQGAPRGEQYF.

This sequence joins TRBV14 and TRBJ2-4, with D possibly TRBD2 on 5 matching bases. Germline CDR1 reads SGHDN; CDR2 reads FVKESK. The length of the CDR3 is 16 residues. Trimming took off 6 bases at V and 2 bases at J, with 17 bases between the two ends. Here the CDR3 DNA reads TGTGCCAGCAGAAGGGCAGGTAGCGAAACCAAAAACATTCAGTACTTC. Its translation: CASRRAGSETKNIQYF. Full variable domain (rest looked up from reference TRBV14 and TRBJ2-4): EAGVTQFPSHSVIEKGQTVTLRCDPISGHDNLYWYRRVMGKEIKFLLHFVKESKQDESGMPNNRFLAERTGGTYSTLKVQPAELEDSGVYFCASRRAGSETKNIQYFGAGTRLSVL.

The rearrangement links TRBV30 to TRBJ1-2, with a weak D call TRBD1 (6 bases). This CDR3 is built from 16 residues. V lost 4 bases to trimming and J lost 7 bases, with 25 bases between them. The germline gives CDR1 GTSNPN, CDR2 SVGIG (reference sequence). DNA of the CDR3: TGTGCCTGGACCCCCCCGGGTGGCAGGGGAAGGGGTGGCTACACCTTC. This codes for CAWTPPGGRGRGGYTF.